The 20 T cell receptor beta chains given below trace back to one sample, sequenced in a study of T cells in Graves' hyperthyroidism and ophthalmopathy. The source material, RNA transcripts, was used to amplify TCR beta CDR3 regions. HTBI primers were used for first-round RT-PCR of the TCR CDR3. MiXCR, run by TCRdb on the multiplex PCR reads, gives a single entry per CDR3 protein. The table has a few hundred thousand distinct CDR3 sequences, about 18% seen once. The specimen was blood. These receptors were collected from a man in his late teens or twenties with Graves' ophthalmopathy.

V is TRBV28 and J is TRBJ1-6; D not resolved. The CDR3 covers 12 residues. Germline V gene lookup returns CDR1 MDHEN and CDR2 SYDVKM. Trimming shortened V by 8 bases and J by 7 bases, and 9 bases separated the two germline ends. CDR3 residues: CASQTTNSPLHF. CDR3 bases: TGTGCCAGCCAAACGACAAATTCACCCCTCCACTTT. Supplemented by reference TRBV28 and TRBJ1-6, the full variable domain reads DVKVTQSSRYLVKRTGEKVFLECVQDMDHENMFWYRQDPGLGLRLIYFSYDVKMKEKGDIPEGYSVSREKKERFSLILESASTNQTSMYLCASQTTNSPLHFGNGTRLTVT.

This chain joins TRBV9 and TRBJ2-7; D not resolved. CDR1 is SGDLS, CDR2 YYNGEE, per germline. This CDR3 contains 15 residues. The germline V and J ends were trimmed by 3 bases and 4 bases, with 17 bases remaining between them. The CDR3 spells CASSGGIAKPYEQYF. For the CDR3, the DNA is TGTGCCAGCAGCGGAGGAATTGCCAAACCTTACGAGCAGTACTTC.

This clonotype came up many times. The rearrangement links TRBV2 to TRBJ2-3, with 9 bases matching TRBD2. Per germline, CDR1 SNHLY and CDR2 FYNNEI. The V and J ends lost 7 bases and 6 bases, in that order; junction bases with no gene match: 8. The CDR3 contains 14 residues. The CDR3 here is CASKGTSWWDTQYF. CDR3 nucleotides: TGTGCCAGCAAAGGGACTAGCTGGTGGGATACGCAGTATTTT.

This chain joins TRBV29-1 and TRBJ2-7; 8 positions match TRBD1. CDR1 and CDR2 (germline): SQVTM, ANQGSEA. This CDR3 spans 13 amino acids. The J segment lost 5 bases and the V segment lost 1 base, leaving 4 bases of the junction unmatched. CDR3 in amino acids: CSVEGTGYDEQYF. CDR3 nucleotides: TGCAGCGTTGAAGGGACAGGGTACGACGAGCAGTACTTC.

The rearrangement joins TRBV29-1 to TRBJ2-3, with no clear D. Germline V gene data show CDR1 as SQVTM and CDR2 as ANQGSEA. The CDR3 has 11 amino acids. Trimming removed 8 bases at V and 4 bases at J, with 10 bases between. CDR3 amino acids: CSPGSSDTQYF. DNA for the CDR3: TGCAGCCCGGGCAGCTCAGATACGCAGTATTTT.

This clonotype was recorded at least ten times. The J gene is TRBJ2-3, the V gene TRBV12-3 or TRBV12-4; 11 nucleotides line up with TRBD2. CDR3 length: 18 amino acids. J was trimmed by 2 bases and V by 7 bases; bases with no gene match: 14. CDR3 in DNA: TGTGCCAGCAACCGGGGTCTAGCGGGGGGCCCCGACACAGATACGCAGTATTTT. Translation gives CASNRGLAGGPDTDTQYF.

The gene calls are TRBV28 and TRBJ2-7, with 12 bases aligning to TRBD2. With 2 bases clipped from V and 3 bases from J, the junction kept 2 bases outside the gene matches. Germline loops: CDR1 MDHEN, CDR2 SYDVKM. The CDR3 spans 15 residues. DNA for the CDR3: TGTGCCAGCAGTTTAGGACTAGCGGGATTCTACGAGCAGTACTTC. This codes for CASSLGLAGFYEQYF.

This chain links TRBV20-1 with TRBJ1-2; 9 bases match TRBD1. The CDR3 has 12 amino acids. CDR1 and CDR2 (germline): DFQATT, SNEGSKA (reference sequence). The ends lost 8 bases at V and 4 bases at J; junction bases unmatched: 5. The CDR3 nucleotides read TGCAGTCGGACAGGGGTCGGCTATGGCTACACCTTC. This translates into CSRTGVGYGYTF.

The table lists this clonotype with a count of one. This may arise from a read error, as a much more abundant clone is one base away. J is TRBJ2-7 and V is TRBV3-1, with D possibly called TRBD1 or TRBD2 (5 bases each). CDR3 size: 16 residues. CDR1 and CDR2 from the germline V gene are LGHDT and YNNKEL (reference sequence). The CDR3 coding sequence is TGTGCCAGCGGCCAGGGAGACAGTGATGTAGGGTACGAGCAGTACTTC. Amino acids: CASGQGDSDVGYEQYF.

There are many counts of this clonotype. This sequence joins TRBV7-9 and TRBJ2-1; 8 bases fit TRBD1. The CDR3 totals 15 residues. V gave up 0 bases and J gave up 7 bases; unmatched junction bases: 5. Germline V gives CDR1 SEHNR, CDR2 FQNEAQ (reference sequence). CDR3 nucleotide sequence: TGTGCCAGCAGCTTAGCCAGGGGGCTAGGGAATGAGCAGTTCTTC. Protein: CASSLARGLGNEQFF.

J is TRBJ1-1 and V is TRBV5-1; D uncertain. CDR1 is SGHRS, CDR2 YFSETQ, per germline. V dropped 0 bases and J dropped 4 bases, with 10 bases sitting between them. The CDR3 is 14 amino acids. CDR3 protein: CASSLGGAATEAFF. The DNA for the CDR3 is TGCGCCAGCAGCTTGGGGGGTGCGGCCACTGAAGCTTTCTTT.

This clonotype was counted a few times. The chain links TRBV2 to TRBJ1-1; 7 bases line up with TRBD1. The CDR3 length is 13 residues. Unmatched junction bases numbered 5, after V lost 5 bases and J lost 5 bases. Germline loops: CDR1 SNHLY, CDR2 FYNNEI. The CDR3 loop reads CASSTRQGTEAFF. DNA of the CDR3: TGTGCCAGCAGTACCCGACAGGGAACTGAAGCTTTCTTT.

About this clonotype: A much larger clone lies a single base off, so this may be a read error. The chain combines TRBV28 with TRBJ1-2; D remains unclear. Germline V gives CDR1 MDHEN, CDR2 SYDVKM. This CDR3 region has 15 residues. The germline V and J ends were trimmed by 5 bases and 5 bases, with 18 bases remaining between them. CDR3 in DNA: TGTGCCAGCAGTCTCGGCGGGGATCTAAGATATGGCTACACCTTC. It translates to CASSLGGDLRYGYTF.

This clonotype showed up many times. The rearrangement uses TRBV2 and TRBJ2-7; D is unclear. Germline V gene sequence: CDR1 SNHLY, CDR2 FYNNEI. V was cut by 6 bases and J by 4 bases, with 4 bases left in between. The CDR3 is 10 amino acids. CDR3 region: CASSRYEQYF. CDR3 nucleotides: TGTGCCAGCAGCAGATACGAGCAGTACTTC.

This clonotype has only a few counts. The chain joins TRBV20-1 to TRBJ2-3; 8 bases align to TRBD2. The germline CDR1 and CDR2 sequences are DFQATT and SNEGSKA (reference sequence). The CDR3 contains 15 residues. J lost 0 bases, V lost 5 bases, and 7 bases had no gene match. CDR3 nucleotide sequence: TGCAGTGCTCGAAGACTAGCGTTAAGCACAGATACGCAGTATTTT. This encodes CSARRLALSTDTQYF.

A single count supports this clonotype. V usage is TRBV19 and J usage is TRBJ2-3; no firm D call. The CDR3 loop spans 15 amino acids. V dropped 0 bases and J dropped 4 bases, with 11 bases sitting between them. The germline V gene has CDR1 LNHDA and CDR2 SQIVND (reference sequence). The CDR3 reads CASSIESLAPDTQYF. The CDR3 DNA sequence: TGTGCCAGTAGTATAGAGTCTTTGGCGCCAGATACGCAGTATTTT.

This clonotype was seen repeatedly, ten times or more. This chain joins TRBV5-1 and TRBJ2-1; possibly TRBD2 for D (6 bases). CDR1 is SGHRS and CDR2 is YFSETQ in the germline V gene. The V end was cut by 2 bases, the J end by 0 bases, with 9 bases between. The CDR3 is 15 residues long. The CDR3 nucleotides read TGCGCCAGCAGCTTTGGGGGACTCTCCTACAATGAGCAGTTCTTC. It encodes CASSFGGLSYNEQFF. The full variable domain, rest sourced from reference TRBV5-1 and TRBJ2-1, is KAGVTQTPRYLIKTRGQQVTLSCSPISGHRSVSWYQQTPGQGLQFLFEYFSETQRNKGNFPGRFSGRQFSNSRSEMNVSTLELGDSALYLCASSFGGLSYNEQFFGPGTRLTVL.

The genes are TRBV14 and TRBJ2-7; the D gene is possibly TRBD2 (5 bases). Germline V lookup: CDR1 SGHDN, CDR2 FVKESK. Trimming cost V 4 bases and J 0 bases, with 16 bases left between them. The length of the CDR3 is 16 residues. The CDR3 nucleotides read TGTGCCAGCAGCCTTGGAACGGGGTGGAGCTCCTACGAGCAGTACTTC. It encodes CASSLGTGWSSYEQYF.

There are many counts of this clonotype. The J gene is TRBJ1-2, the V gene TRBV5-1; D call uncertain. Germline V gene sequence: CDR1 SGHRS, CDR2 YFSETQ. With 4 bases removed from V and 4 bases from J, the gap between germline ends came to 14 bases. The length of the CDR3 is 14 residues. The CDR3 here is CASSDGTGGYGYTF. Here the CDR3 DNA reads TGCGCCAGCAGCGACGGAACTGGCGGCTATGGCTACACCTTC.

The genes are TRBV5-8 and TRBJ1-5; D is perhaps TRBD1 (6 bases). Germline V gene data show CDR1 as SGHTS and CDR2 as YDEGEE. The CDR3 has 14 amino acids. V gave up 3 bases and J gave up 3 bases, with 10 bases separating them. The DNA for the CDR3 is TGTGCCAGCAGCTGGGGGGGGGCCAATCAGCCCCAGCATTTT. It encodes CASSWGGANQPQHF.